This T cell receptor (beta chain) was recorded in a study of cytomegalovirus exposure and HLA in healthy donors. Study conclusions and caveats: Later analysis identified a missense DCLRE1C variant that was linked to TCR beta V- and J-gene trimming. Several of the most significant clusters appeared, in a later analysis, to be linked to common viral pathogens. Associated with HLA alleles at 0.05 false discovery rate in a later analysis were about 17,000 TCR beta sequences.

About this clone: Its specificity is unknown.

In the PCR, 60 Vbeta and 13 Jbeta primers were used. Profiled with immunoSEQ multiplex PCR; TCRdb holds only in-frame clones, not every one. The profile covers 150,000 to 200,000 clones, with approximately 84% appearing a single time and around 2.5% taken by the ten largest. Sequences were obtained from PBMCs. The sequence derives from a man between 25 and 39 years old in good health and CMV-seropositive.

The CDR3 DNA follows: TGTGCCACCGGAAAAACGGACATCTACAATGAGCAGTTCTTC. Amino acids: CATGKTDIYNEQFF. This chain uses TRBV15 with TRBJ2-1, with TRBD1 as a possible D gene (5 bases). The germline V gene encodes CDR1 LNHNV and CDR2 YYDKDF (reference sequence). V lost 8 bases and J lost 3, with 14 bases in between. This CDR3 spans 14 amino acids. Looking up the rest from reference TRBV15 and TRBJ2-1 gives the full variable domain: DAMVIQNPRYQVTQFGKPVTLSCSQTLNHNVMYWYQQKSSQAPKLLFHYYDKDFNNEADTPDNFQSRRPNTSFCFLDIRSPGLGDTAMYLCATGKTDIYNEQFFGPGTRLTVL.